Following are 18 T cell receptor beta chains from one sample sequenced in a study of T-cell memory formation after mild COVID-19. Each CDR3 protein is one row after TCRdb ran MiXCR on the 5' RACE reads. Of tens of thousands of distinct CDR3 sequences in the sample, around 13% are singletons; the top ten hold around two fifths. The sample comprised PBMCs or a T cell subset sorted from them (not recorded which). Receptors were obtained from a man between 18 and 29 years old who had mild COVID-19 (a few samples of this study predate the infection). Cell type and time point are not known.

This clonotype has only a few counts. The V and J genes are TRBV12-3 or TRBV12-4 and TRBJ2-3, with 10 bases lining up with TRBD1. The CDR3 contains 13 residues. With 8 bases clipped from V and 13 bases from J, the junction kept 12 bases outside the gene matches. The CDR3 is CASSPSGTGAEYF. CDR3 in DNA: TGTGCCAGCTCCCCAAGCGGGACAGGGGCCGAGTATTTT.

This clonotype was observed a handful of times. The chain is built from TRBV6-6 and TRBJ1-3; D ambiguous. V dropped 5 bases and J dropped 3 bases, with 11 bases sitting between them. Looked up from germline, CDR1 is MNHNY and CDR2 is SVGAGI (reference sequence). There are 14 residues in the CDR3. The chain's CDR3 is CASSPTSFGNTIYF. In nucleotides, the CDR3 is TGTGCCAGCAGTCCAACGAGCTTTGGAAACACCATATATTTT.

This clonotype was seen many times. The genes are TRBV20-1 and TRBJ2-6; perhaps TRBD2 as D (5 bases). V lost 3 bases and J lost 1, with 13 bases in between. The CDR3 runs 16 residues. Germline CDR1 is DFQATT and CDR2 is SNEGSKA (reference sequence). CDR3 sequence (DNA): TGCAGTGCTAGCCGTGGAGGCGGGTCTGGGGCCAACGTCCTGACTTTC. The encoded protein is CSASRGGGSGANVLTF.

In this sample, this clonotype turned up many times. The chain is built from TRBV4-1 and TRBJ2-2, with D perhaps matching TRBD1 (5 bases). Between the trimmed V and J ends, which lost 4 bases and 7 bases, there was a span of 16 bases. There are 15 residues in the CDR3. Germline CDR1 is MGHRA and CDR2 is YSYEKL. This CDR3 reads CASSPRIPGLGELFF. The CDR3 DNA is TGCGCCAGCAGCCCGCGAATACCAGGGCTCGGGGAGCTGTTTTTT.

This clonotype was picked up a small number of times. The chain uses TRBV7-2 and TRBJ2-3; perhaps TRBD2 as D (7 bases). V was shortened by 5 bases and J by 6 bases, with 15 bases between the two germline ends. In germline, CDR1 is SGHTA, CDR2 FQGNSA. The CDR3 sequence is 14 residues long. The CDR3 coding sequence is TGTGCCAGCAGCCGGTACGGGGGGCCCGATACGCAGTATTTT. Its protein product is CASSRYGGPDTQYF.

The chain has TRBV3-1 and TRBJ1-2, with a possible D match to TRBD1 (6 bases). The germline CDR1 and CDR2 sequences are LGHDT and YNNKEL (reference sequence). The CDR3 contains 14 residues. The V end was cut by 1 base, the J end by 2 bases, with 8 bases between. CDR3 region: CASSQAGVNYGYTF. In DNA form, the CDR3 reads TGTGCCAGCAGCCAAGCAGGGGTCAACTATGGCTACACCTTC.

J is TRBJ1-1 and V is TRBV4-3; D remains unclear. V shed 2 bases and J shed 4 bases, with 8 bases lying between them. The CDR3 covers 13 residues. CDR1 LGHNA and CDR2 YSLEER come from the germline V gene. In DNA form, the CDR3 reads TGCGCCAGCAGCCAATTAGGAGTCACTGAAGCTTTCTTT. Translated, it gives CASSQLGVTEAFF.

This clonotype was counted between two and nine times. The V and J genes are TRBV4-1 and TRBJ2-3; 8 bases are shared with TRBD2. Germline V CDR1 and CDR2: MGHRA, YSYEKL. V shed 3 bases and J 6 bases; nucleotides not matched to a gene: 5. The CDR3 is made up of 14 amino acids. The DNA for the CDR3 is TGCGCCAGCAGCCATGCGGGGGGAGGTGATACGCAGTATTTT. Translated, it gives CASSHAGGGDTQYF.

The chain joins TRBV3-1 to TRBJ2-3; maybe TRBD2 (6 bases). V was clipped by 0 bases and J by 5 bases, with 15 bases between them. The CDR3 is 16 amino acids. Germline CDR1 reads LGHDT; CDR2 reads YNNKEL (reference sequence). This chain's CDR3 is CASSQDFSSSEDTQYF. The CDR3 DNA is TGTGCCAGCAGCCAAGATTTTAGTTCTAGCGAAGATACGCAGTATTTT.

A few counts support this clonotype. CDR3 bases: TGTGCCAGCAGAGAACAGGGGATAACAGATACGCAGTATTTT. Protein: CASREQGITDTQYF. The chain carries TRBV12-3 or TRBV12-4 and TRBJ2-3; 7 bases line up with TRBD1. V was clipped by 6 bases and J by 3 bases; unmatched bases: 6. CDR3 length equals 14 residues.

This clonotype was counted only a few times. The chain recombines TRBV7-9 with TRBJ2-7, with D perhaps assigned TRBD1 or TRBD2 (6 bases each). This CDR3 spans 14 amino acids. Germline V gene lookup returns CDR1 SEHNR and CDR2 FQNEAQ (reference sequence). V was trimmed by 4 bases and J by 3 bases, leaving 13 bases between them. The CDR3 spells CASSYGGPGYEQYV. The CDR3 DNA is TGTGCCAGCAGCTACGGGGGCCCAGGCTACGAGCAGTACGTC.

This clonotype was seen more than once but under ten times. This chain uses TRBV5-1 with TRBJ2-2, with D maybe TRBD2 (7 bases). CDR3 length equals 17 residues. Trimming stripped 2 bases from V and 3 bases from J, with 17 bases between. Germline assignment: CDR1 SGHRS and CDR2 YFSETQ. The CDR3 region is CASSFSEGGPYTGELFF. Written as DNA, the CDR3 is TGCGCCAGCAGCTTTTCAGAGGGGGGGCCCTACACCGGGGAGCTGTTTTTT.

V gene TRBV7-9 combines with J gene TRBJ2-7; 7 bases map to TRBD1. The CDR3 extends over 13 amino acids. V was clipped by 4 bases and J by 6 bases; unmatched bases: 6. CDR1 and CDR2 from the germline V gene are SEHNR and FQNEAQ (reference sequence). CDR3 DNA sequence: TGTGCCAGCAGCTCGACAGGGTGGGGCGAGCAGTACGTC. Translating gives CASSSTGWGEQYV.

This clonotype was seen ten or more times. The CDR3 coding sequence is TGTGCCAGCAGTTTAGGGGGTCACCTGTTCTCTGGAAACACCATATATTTT. It yields the protein CASSLGGHLFSGNTIYF. The chain joins TRBV12-3 or TRBV12-4 to TRBJ1-3; no firm D call. The germline V and J ends were trimmed by 1 base and 0 bases, with 13 bases remaining between them. There are 17 residues in the CDR3.

V usage is TRBV6-5 and J usage is TRBJ1-6; D gene uncertain. V lost 5 bases and J lost 6, with 8 bases in between. CDR3 length: 13 residues. CDR1 is MNHEY and CDR2 is SVGAGI in the germline V gene. CDR3: CASSPEGNSPLHF. The CDR3 DNA is TGTGCCAGCAGTCCCGAGGGTAATTCACCCCTCCACTTT.

The chain carries TRBV25-1 and TRBJ2-1; unclear D gene. Trimming left V 4 bases short and J 12 bases short, with 7 bases between. The CDR3 spans 10 residues. CDR1 MGHDK and CDR2 SYGVNS come from the germline V gene. CDR3 nucleotide sequence: TGTGCCAGCAGTGGGGTACGGCAGTTCTTC. Protein product: CASSGVRQFF.

The V call is TRBV6-4, the J call TRBJ1-1; 10 nucleotides line up with TRBD1. This CDR3 contains 17 residues. The V gene end was trimmed by 3 bases and the J gene end by 1 base; junction bases not matched to a gene: 8. The germline V gene has CDR1 MRHNA and CDR2 SNTAGT. CDR3 sequence (DNA): TGTGCCAGCAGTGATCCTGACAGGGGGCCTTGGAACACTGAAGCTTTCTTT. Amino acids: CASSDPDRGPWNTEAFF.

This clonotype was counted between two and nine times. The genes are TRBV7-8 and TRBJ1-1; D is undetermined. Germline-derived CDR1 and CDR2 are SGHVS and FQNEAQ. Trimming cost V 1 base and J 1 base, with 4 bases left between them. The CDR3 has 13 amino acids. In DNA form, the CDR3 reads TGTGCCAGCAGCTTAGACAGGAACACTGAAGCTTTCTTT. Translating gives CASSLDRNTEAFF. The whole variable domain, filled in from reference TRBV7-8 and TRBJ1-1, reads GAGVSQSPRYKVAKRGQDVALRCDPISGHVSLFWYQQALGQGPEFLTYFQNEAQLDKSGLPSDRFFAERPEGSVSTLKIQRTQQEDSAVYLCASSLDRNTEAFFGQGTRLTVV.